Given below is one T cell receptor beta chain in context. V lost 6 bases, J lost 14 bases, and 20 bases lay in between. This CDR3 region has 13 residues. Per germline, CDR1 MNHEY and CDR2 SVGAGI. The sample belongs to a study of pediatric ulcerative colitis. During colonoscopy, one to two rectal pinch biopsies were collected. The data were produced by immunoSEQ multiplex PCR, yet TCRdb's version contains in-frame clones alone and is incomplete. The table shows tens of thousands of clones, with approximately 71% occurring only once. This chain connects TRBV6-5 to TRBJ2-1; no definite D call. The clonotype comes from a boy aged 5-17 years with severe ulcerative colitis. The specimen was gut tissue. The chain's CDR3 is CASSPPSLDREFF. CDR3 DNA: TGTGCCAGCAGCCCCCCTAGTTTAGACCGGGAGTTCTTC.